The next 17 T cell receptor beta chains were all read from a single sample in a study of shared clonotypes between healthy human individuals. Assay used: immunoSEQ multiplex PCR; TCRdb lists only in-frame clones, some missing. Of about 660,000 clones in the sample, around two thirds were seen once. The sample consisted of memory CD4+ T cells sorted from blood. Subset noted: CD45RA-negative fraction. These TCRs come from a woman in her twenties or thirties in good health.

This clone was picked up a small number of times. This could be a read error, since a much larger clone is one nucleotide away. The V and J genes are TRBV2 and TRBJ1-2; 8 bases are shared with TRBD1. V was clipped by 6 bases and J by 3 bases; unmatched bases: 3. The germline V gene has CDR1 SNHLY and CDR2 FYNNEI. This CDR3 spans 13 amino acids. The CDR3 sequence: CASRPTGDYGYTF. CDR3 sequence (DNA): TGTGCCAGCAGGCCGACAGGGGACTATGGCTACACCTTC.

The rearrangement uses TRBV28 and TRBJ1-5; 7 nucleotides agree with TRBD1. Germline V gives CDR1 MDHEN, CDR2 SYDVKM. The CDR3 runs to 14 residues. V was pared by 6 bases and J by 0 bases, with 2 bases of the junction left unmatched. This chain's CDR3 is CASRRDSSNQPQHF. The CDR3 DNA follows: TGTGCCAGCAGGCGGGACAGTAGCAATCAGCCCCAGCATTTT.

The chain joins TRBV6-5 to TRBJ1-2, with no clear D. V was shortened by 3 bases and J by 4 bases, with 12 bases between the two germline ends. The CDR3 spans 14 residues. The germline V gene has CDR1 MNHEY and CDR2 SVGAGI. The CDR3: CASSYKGGSYGYTF. The CDR3 DNA sequence: TGTGCCAGCAGTTATAAGGGAGGTTCCTATGGCTACACCTTC.

This clone has at least ten counts. The chain recombines TRBV5-1 with TRBJ2-1; 12 bases are a match to TRBD1. V lost 2 bases and J lost 6; bases outside the gene matches: 6. Germline CDR1 is SGHRS and CDR2 is YFSETQ. The CDR3 contains 16 residues. The CDR3 loop is CASSFTGTGGLNEQFF. As DNA, the CDR3 is TGCGCCAGCAGCTTTACCGGGACAGGGGGCCTCAATGAGCAGTTCTTC. Filled out from reference TRBV5-1 and TRBJ2-1, the complete variable domain reads KAGVTQTPRYLIKTRGQQVTLSCSPISGHRSVSWYQQTPGQGLQFLFEYFSETQRNKGNFPGRFSGRQFSNSRSEMNVSTLELGDSALYLCASSFTGTGGLNEQFFGPGTRLTVL.

The rearrangement joins TRBV28 to TRBJ2-3; TRBD2 might be the D (5 bases). Trimming cost V 8 bases and J 1 base, with 19 bases left between them. Looked up from germline, CDR1 is MDHEN and CDR2 is SYDVKM. The CDR3 runs to 16 residues. The CDR3 DNA reads as TGTGCCAGCGCTCCCACCATTCACGGGGGCACAGATACGCAGTATTTT. It specifies CASAPTIHGGTDTQYF. The full variable domain, completed using reference TRBV28 and TRBJ2-3, is DVKVTQSSRYLVKRTGEKVFLECVQDMDHENMFWYRQDPGLGLRLIYFSYDVKMKEKGDIPEGYSVSREKKERFSLILESASTNQTSMYLCASAPTIHGGTDTQYFGPGTRLTVL.

Only a few counts were recorded for this clone. This sequence joins TRBV6-4 and TRBJ2-1; unclear D gene. Trimming pared 6 bases from V and 9 bases from J, leaving 15 bases between. Germline CDR1 reads MRHNA; CDR2 reads SNTAGT. CDR3 size: 13 residues. Written as DNA, the CDR3 is TGTGCCAGCAGCCCCAAAATTGGTCGTGAGCAGTTCTTC. Translated, it gives CASSPKIGREQFF.

This clone appeared a single time. The chain recombines TRBV15 with TRBJ2-2; D not certain. V shed 1 base and J shed 6 bases, with 15 bases lying between them. The CDR3 length is 16 residues. Germline CDR1 reads LNHNV; CDR2 reads YYDKDF (reference sequence). This chain's CDR3 is CATSRVLAAGPGELFF. The DNA of the CDR3 is TGTGCCACCAGCAGAGTTTTGGCGGCCGGGCCCGGGGAGCTGTTTTTT.

The sample holds one count of this clone. The genes are TRBV5-6 and TRBJ2-4, with TRBD1 matching over 9 bases. Germline CDR1 SGHDT, CDR2 YYEEEE. With V trimmed by 2 bases and J by 2 bases, 5 bases remained unmatched. There are 16 residues in the CDR3. The CDR3 protein is CASSFRDRETKNIQYF. CDR3 in DNA: TGTGCCAGCAGCTTTCGGGACAGGGAAACCAAAAACATTCAGTACTTC.

Comments on this clone: The sample has other DNA sequences that encode this CDR3 too. The J gene is TRBJ2-5, the V gene TRBV7-2; 11 nucleotides line up with TRBD1. V lost 3 bases to trimming and J lost 5 bases; unmatched junction nucleotides: 2. The CDR3 is 14 residues long. Germline V gene data show CDR1 as SGHTA and CDR2 as FQGNSA. The CDR3 region is CASSLDRGQETQYF. CDR3 nucleotides: TGTGCCAGCAGCTTGGACAGGGGGCAGGAGACCCAGTACTTC.

The chain couples TRBV14 to TRBJ2-7; no definite D call. This CDR3 is built from 11 residues. Trimming pared 5 bases from V and 8 bases from J, leaving 10 bases between. The germline gives CDR1 SGHDN, CDR2 FVKESK. The CDR3 bases are TGTGCCAGCAGCTCTCTAACCCAGCAGTACTTC. It yields the protein CASSSLTQQYF.

The gene calls are TRBV4-2 and TRBJ2-1, with D unclear. CDR3 length: 15 amino acids. The V gene lost 4 bases and the J gene lost 0 bases, with 10 bases spanning the gap. The germline V gene has CDR1 LGHNA and CDR2 YNFKEQ. CDR3 in DNA: TGTGCCAGCAGCCCCTCGCGAAGCTCCTACAATGAGCAGTTCTTC. It encodes CASSPSRSSYNEQFF.

This sequence joins TRBV28 and TRBJ1-1; TRBD1 is a possible D gene (5 bases). Deletions cut 5 bases from V and 1 base from J, with 14 bases between. CDR1 is MDHEN, CDR2 SYDVKM, per germline. The CDR3 length is 15 residues. This CDR3 is CASSGYGAANTEAFF. The CDR3 nucleotides are TGTGCCAGCAGTGGGTATGGGGCGGCGAACACTGAAGCTTTCTTT.

The rearrangement links TRBV6-5 to TRBJ2-7, with 7 nucleotides matching TRBD1. Germline assignment: CDR1 MNHEY and CDR2 SVGAGI. V trimming: 6 bases; J trimming: 0 bases; junction bases outside the gene matches: 5. CDR3 size: 14 residues. The CDR3 region has the DNA TGTGCCAGCAGGCGGACAGGTAGCTCCTACGAGCAGTACTTC. Translating it yields CASRRTGSSYEQYF.

The rearrangement links TRBV7-9 to TRBJ1-2, with 8 bases aligning to TRBD1. Per germline, CDR1 SEHNR and CDR2 FQNEAQ (reference sequence). V gave up 5 bases and J gave up 4 bases; unmatched junction bases: 9. The CDR3 sequence is 15 residues long. For the CDR3, the DNA is TGTGCCAGCAGCCCAAGCTCAGGGGGCAGCTATGGCTACACCTTC. Encoded protein: CASSPSSGGSYGYTF.

The DNA for the CDR3 is TGTGCCAGCAGTTACTCGTTCAGGGATGGCTACACCTTC. It specifies CASSYSFRDGYTF. The chain carries TRBV6-6 and TRBJ1-2, with D perhaps matching TRBD1 (5 bases). Germline-derived CDR1 and CDR2 are MNHNY and SVGAGI (reference sequence). There are 13 residues in the CDR3. V was pared by 0 bases and J by 6 bases, with 8 bases between.

V usage is TRBV28 and J usage is TRBJ1-5; 11 nucleotides agree with TRBD1. V dropped 2 bases and J dropped 9; count of bases not matched to a gene: 3. This CDR3 contains 14 residues. Germline CDR1 reads MDHEN; CDR2 reads SYDVKM. CDR3: CASSLGDRGMPQHF. Written as DNA, the CDR3 is TGTGCCAGCAGTTTAGGGGACAGGGGGATGCCCCAGCATTTT.

This clone was picked up a small number of times. This chain links TRBV5-5 with TRBJ2-7, with D unclear. CDR3 length: 13 residues. Germline V gene data show CDR1 as SGHKS and CDR2 as YYEKEE (reference sequence). Trimming removed 2 bases from V and 3 bases from J, with 9 bases in between. The CDR3 DNA sequence: TGTGCCAGCAGCTTCTCCCATGACTACGAGCAGTACTTC. This gives the protein CASSFSHDYEQYF.